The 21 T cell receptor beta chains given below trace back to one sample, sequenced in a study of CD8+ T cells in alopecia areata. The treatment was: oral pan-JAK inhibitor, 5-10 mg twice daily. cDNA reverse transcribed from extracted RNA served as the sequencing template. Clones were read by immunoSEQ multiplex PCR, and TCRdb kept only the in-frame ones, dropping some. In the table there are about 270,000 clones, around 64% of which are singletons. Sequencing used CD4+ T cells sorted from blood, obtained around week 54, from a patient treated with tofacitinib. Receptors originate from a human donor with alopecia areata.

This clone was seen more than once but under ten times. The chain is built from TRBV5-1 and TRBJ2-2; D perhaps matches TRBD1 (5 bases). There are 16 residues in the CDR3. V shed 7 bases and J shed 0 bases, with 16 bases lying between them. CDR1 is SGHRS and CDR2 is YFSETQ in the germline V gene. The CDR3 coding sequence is TGCGCCAGCGGCCAGACAGTACTCGCGAACACCGGGGAGCTGTTTTTT. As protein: CASGQTVLANTGELFF.

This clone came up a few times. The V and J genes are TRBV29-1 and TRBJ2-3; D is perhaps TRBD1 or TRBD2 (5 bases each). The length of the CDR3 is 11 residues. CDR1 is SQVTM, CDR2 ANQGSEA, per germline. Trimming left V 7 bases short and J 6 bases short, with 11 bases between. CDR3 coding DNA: TGCAGCGGGGGACCCGCGGATACGCAGTATTTT. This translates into CSGGPADTQYF.

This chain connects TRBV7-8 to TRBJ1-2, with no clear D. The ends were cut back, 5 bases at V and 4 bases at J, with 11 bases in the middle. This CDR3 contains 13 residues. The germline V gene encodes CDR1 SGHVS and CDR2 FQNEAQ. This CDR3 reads CASSPRLSYGYTF. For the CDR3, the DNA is TGTGCCAGCAGCCCCAGACTAAGCTATGGCTACACCTTC.

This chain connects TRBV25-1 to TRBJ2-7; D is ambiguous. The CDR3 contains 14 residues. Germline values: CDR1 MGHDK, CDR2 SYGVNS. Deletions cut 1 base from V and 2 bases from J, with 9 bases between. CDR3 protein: CASSELGGAYEQYF. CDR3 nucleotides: TGTGCCAGCAGTGAATTAGGTGGAGCCTACGAGCAGTACTTC.

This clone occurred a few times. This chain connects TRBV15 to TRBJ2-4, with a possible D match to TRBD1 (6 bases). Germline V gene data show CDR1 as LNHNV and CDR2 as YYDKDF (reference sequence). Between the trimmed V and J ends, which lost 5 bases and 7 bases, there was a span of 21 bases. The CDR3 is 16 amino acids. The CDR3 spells CATSFETGLRGNIQYF. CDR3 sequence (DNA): TGTGCCACCAGCTTCGAAACGGGGCTAAGGGGGAACATTCAGTACTTC.

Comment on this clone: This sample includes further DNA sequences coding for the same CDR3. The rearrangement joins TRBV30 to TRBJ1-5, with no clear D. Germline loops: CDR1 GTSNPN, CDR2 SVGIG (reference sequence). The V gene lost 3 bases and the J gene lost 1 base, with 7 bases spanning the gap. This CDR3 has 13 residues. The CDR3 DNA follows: TGTGCCTGGAGCGAAGACAGCAATCAGCCCCAGCATTTT. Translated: CAWSEDSNQPQHF.

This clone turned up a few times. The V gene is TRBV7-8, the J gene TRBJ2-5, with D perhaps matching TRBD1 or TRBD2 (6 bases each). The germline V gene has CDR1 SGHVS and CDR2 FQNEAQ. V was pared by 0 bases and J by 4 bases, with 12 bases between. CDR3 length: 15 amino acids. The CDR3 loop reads CASSLAGGQGETQYF. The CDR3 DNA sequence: TGTGCCAGCAGCTTAGCGGGGGGCCAGGGAGAGACCCAGTACTTC.

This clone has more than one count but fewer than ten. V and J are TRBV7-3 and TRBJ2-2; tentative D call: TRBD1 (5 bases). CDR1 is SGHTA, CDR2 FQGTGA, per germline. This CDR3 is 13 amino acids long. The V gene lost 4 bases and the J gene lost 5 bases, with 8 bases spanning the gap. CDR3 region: CASSSTATGELFF. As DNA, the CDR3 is TGTGCCAGCAGCTCGACAGCGACCGGGGAGCTGTTTTTT.

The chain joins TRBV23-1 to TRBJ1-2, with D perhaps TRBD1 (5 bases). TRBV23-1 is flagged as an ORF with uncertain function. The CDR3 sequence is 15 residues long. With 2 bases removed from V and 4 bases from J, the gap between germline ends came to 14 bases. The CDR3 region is CASSQPGQGVYGYTF. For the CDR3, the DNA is TGCGCCAGCAGTCAACCCGGGCAGGGAGTCTATGGCTACACCTTC.

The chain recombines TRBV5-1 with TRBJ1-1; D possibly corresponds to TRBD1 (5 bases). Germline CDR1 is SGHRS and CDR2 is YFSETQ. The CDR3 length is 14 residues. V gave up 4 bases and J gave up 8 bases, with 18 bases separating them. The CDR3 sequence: CASSRDRILGEAFF. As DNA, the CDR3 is TGCGCCAGCAGCCGCGACAGAATCCTGGGGGAAGCTTTCTTT.

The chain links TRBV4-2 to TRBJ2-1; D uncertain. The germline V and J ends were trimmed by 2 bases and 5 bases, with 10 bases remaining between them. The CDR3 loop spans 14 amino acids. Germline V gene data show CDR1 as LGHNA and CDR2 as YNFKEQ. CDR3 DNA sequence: TGTGCCAGCAGCCAACCGGGTAGTCACAATGAGCAGTTCTTC. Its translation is CASSQPGSHNEQFF.

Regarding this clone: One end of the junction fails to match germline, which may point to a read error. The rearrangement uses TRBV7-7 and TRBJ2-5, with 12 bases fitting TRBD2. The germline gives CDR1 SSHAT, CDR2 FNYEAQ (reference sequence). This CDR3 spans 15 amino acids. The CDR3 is CASSSRTSGAETQYF. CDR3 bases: TGTGCTAGCAGCTCCCGGACTAGCGGGGCGGAGACCCAGTACTTC.

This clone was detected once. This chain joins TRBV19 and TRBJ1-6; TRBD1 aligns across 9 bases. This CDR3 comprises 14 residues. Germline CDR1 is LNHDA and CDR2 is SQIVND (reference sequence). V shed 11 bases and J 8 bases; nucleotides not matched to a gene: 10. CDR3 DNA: TGTGCCTCCAAGCCGGGACAGGGTTATTCACCCCTCCACTTT. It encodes CASKPGQGYSPLHF.

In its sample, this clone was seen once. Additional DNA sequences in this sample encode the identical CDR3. The CDR3: CSVEGQGNEKLFF. The CDR3 DNA sequence: TGCAGCGTCGAGGGACAGGGTAATGAAAAACTGTTTTTT. The chain uses TRBV29-1 and TRBJ1-4; TRBD1 agrees at 9 bases. Germline V lookup: CDR1 SQVTM, CDR2 ANQGSEA. This CDR3 spans 13 amino acids. V shed 6 bases, J shed 4 bases, and the junction held 3 bases outside the gene matches.

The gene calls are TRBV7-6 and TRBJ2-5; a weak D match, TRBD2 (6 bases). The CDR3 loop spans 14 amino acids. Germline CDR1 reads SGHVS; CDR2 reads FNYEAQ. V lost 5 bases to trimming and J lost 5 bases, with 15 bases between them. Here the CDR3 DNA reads TGTGCCAGCAGCATGGAGGGCTTTGGGGAGACCCAGTACTTC. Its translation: CASSMEGFGETQYF.

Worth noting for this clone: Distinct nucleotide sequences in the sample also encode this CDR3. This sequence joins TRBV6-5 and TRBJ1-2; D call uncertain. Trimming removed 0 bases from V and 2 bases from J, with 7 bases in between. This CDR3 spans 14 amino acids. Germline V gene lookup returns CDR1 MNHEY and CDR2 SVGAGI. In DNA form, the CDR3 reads TGTGCCAGCAGTTACTCTCGGATAAACTATGGCTACACCTTC. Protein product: CASSYSRINYGYTF.

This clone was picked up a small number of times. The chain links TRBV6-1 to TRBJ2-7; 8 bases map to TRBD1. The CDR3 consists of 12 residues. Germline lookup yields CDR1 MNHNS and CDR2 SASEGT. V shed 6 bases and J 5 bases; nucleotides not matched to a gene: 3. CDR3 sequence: CASRSTGDEQYF. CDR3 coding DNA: TGTGCCAGCAGATCGACAGGGGACGAGCAGTACTTC.

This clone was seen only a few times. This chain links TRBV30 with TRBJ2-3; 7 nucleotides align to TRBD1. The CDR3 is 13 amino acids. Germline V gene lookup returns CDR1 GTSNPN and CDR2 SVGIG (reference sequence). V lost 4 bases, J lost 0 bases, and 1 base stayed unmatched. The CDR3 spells CAWNRGSTDTQYF. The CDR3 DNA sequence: TGTGCCTGGAACAGGGGCAGCACAGATACGCAGTATTTT.

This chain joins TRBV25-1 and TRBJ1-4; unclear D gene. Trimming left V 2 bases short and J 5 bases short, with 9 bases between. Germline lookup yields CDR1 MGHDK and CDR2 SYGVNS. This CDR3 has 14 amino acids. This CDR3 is CASSEPGGNEKLFF. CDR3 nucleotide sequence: TGTGCCAGCAGTGAACCGGGAGGCAATGAAAAACTGTTTTTT.

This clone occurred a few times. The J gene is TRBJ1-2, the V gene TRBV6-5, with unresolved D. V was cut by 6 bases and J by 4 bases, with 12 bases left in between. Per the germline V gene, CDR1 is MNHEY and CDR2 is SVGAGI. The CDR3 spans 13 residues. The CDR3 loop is CASRSRLGYGYTF. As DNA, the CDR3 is TGTGCCAGCAGAAGTCGGTTAGGCTATGGCTACACCTTC.

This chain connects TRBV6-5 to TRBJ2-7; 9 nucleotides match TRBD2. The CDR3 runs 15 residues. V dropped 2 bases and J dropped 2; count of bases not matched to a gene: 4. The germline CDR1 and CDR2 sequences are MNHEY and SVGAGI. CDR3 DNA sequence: TGTGCCAGCAGTTACGGTCCTAGCGGGGCCTACGAGCAGTACTTC. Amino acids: CASSYGPSGAYEQYF.